This passage covers 31 T cell receptor beta chains from one sample sequenced in a study of blood T cell repertoires in COVID-19. TCRdb keeps only in-frame clones here, not all; method: immunoSEQ multiplex PCR. The data hold about 190,000 clones, with 75% to 80% observed a single time. Material for sequencing was peripheral blood. These receptors all stem from a woman between 65 and 79 years old with acute or convalescent COVID-19.

The J gene is TRBJ2-2, the V gene TRBV24-1; no reliable D call. The germline V gene has CDR1 KGHDR and CDR2 SFDVKD. This CDR3 is 13 amino acids long. With 8 bases removed from V and 3 bases from J, the gap between germline ends came to 9 bases. The CDR3 DNA follows: TGTGCCACCAAAACGGCGGACACCGGGGAGCTGTTTTTT. Translated, it gives CATKTADTGELFF.

On this clone: Other DNA variants within this sample encode the same CDR3. The chain is built from TRBV19 and TRBJ2-1; 9 positions match TRBD2. CDR1 LNHDA and CDR2 SQIVND come from the germline V gene (reference sequence). Losses at the gene ends were 2 bases for V and 6 bases for J; bases not matched to a gene: 2. CDR3 length: 14 residues. Here the CDR3 DNA reads TGTGCCAGTAGTATAAATAGCGGGAGCAATGAGCAGTTCTTC. Translating gives CASSINSGSNEQFF.

As concerns this clone: Within the sample, other DNA sequences also encode this same CDR3. The chain carries TRBV6-5 and TRBJ1-1; tentatively, D is TRBD1 (6 bases). CDR3 length: 13 residues. V lost 4 bases to trimming and J lost 5 bases, with 11 bases between them. From germline, CDR1 is MNHEY and CDR2 SVGAGI. The CDR3 sequence: CASSSQGNTEAFF. The CDR3 coding sequence is TGTGCCAGCAGTTCACAGGGAAATACTGAAGCTTTCTTT.

The genes are TRBV7-9 and TRBJ1-1; 8 bases fit TRBD1. CDR3 size: 13 residues. V trimming: 2 bases; J trimming: 6 bases; junction bases outside the gene matches: 2. Germline V gives CDR1 SEHNR, CDR2 FQNEAQ (reference sequence). The CDR3, as DNA: TGTGCCAGCAGCTTACAGGGGGCCCCTGAAGCTTTCTTT. It is translated as CASSLQGAPEAFF.

The table lists this clone with a few counts. The chain links TRBV18 to TRBJ2-1; 8 bases fit TRBD2. Germline V CDR1 and CDR2: KGHSH, LQKENI. The CDR3 is made up of 16 amino acids. Losses at the gene ends were 3 bases for V and 6 bases for J; bases not matched to a gene: 10. This chain's CDR3 is CASSPGAGAPLNEQFF. DNA for the CDR3: TGTGCCAGCTCACCCGGAGCGGGAGCCCCTCTCAATGAGCAGTTCTTC. The variable domain in full, completed from reference TRBV18 and TRBJ2-1, reads NAGVMQNPRHLVRRRGQEARLRCSPMKGHSHVYWYRQLPEEGLKFMVYLQKENIIDESGMPKERFSAEFPKEGPSILRIQQVVRGDSAAYFCASSPGAGAPLNEQFFGPGTRLTVL.

The rearrangement uses TRBV2 and TRBJ2-5; tentatively, D is TRBD1 (6 bases). Trimming removed 1 base from V and 5 bases from J, with 14 bases in between. Germline CDR1 SNHLY, CDR2 FYNNEI. CDR3 size: 15 residues. The CDR3 is CASSEVAGGAETQYF. The DNA of the CDR3 is TGTGCCAGCAGTGAAGTGGCTGGGGGCGCGGAGACCCAGTACTTC.

This chain joins TRBV5-4 and TRBJ2-3; D possibly corresponds to TRBD1 (5 bases). There are 13 residues in the CDR3. Germline V gene data show CDR1 as SGHNT and CDR2 as YYREEE (reference sequence). V was trimmed by 4 bases and J by 2 bases, leaving 8 bases between them. CDR3 in amino acids: CASSPDTTDTQYF. Written as DNA, the CDR3 is TGTGCCAGCAGCCCGGACACCACAGATACGCAGTATTTT.

This chain joins TRBV19 and TRBJ2-1, with D tentatively TRBD1 (6 bases). The CDR3 sequence is 18 residues long. Per germline, CDR1 LNHDA and CDR2 SQIVND (reference sequence). Between the trimmed V and J ends, which lost 5 bases and 2 bases, there was a span of 22 bases. The CDR3 sequence: CASSGGRESPGAYNEQFF. CDR3 coding DNA: TGTGCCAGTAGTGGGGGCAGGGAATCACCAGGGGCCTACAATGAGCAGTTCTTC.

The rearrangement joins TRBV7-2 to TRBJ1-2; maybe TRBD1 (6 bases). This CDR3 comprises 14 residues. V lost 5 bases and J lost 4, with 14 bases in between. Germline V gene lookup returns CDR1 SGHTA and CDR2 FQGNSA. DNA of the CDR3: TGTGCCAGCAGCCCAACATCAGGGGCCTATGGCTACACCTTC. It yields the protein CASSPTSGAYGYTF.

The chain links TRBV4-2 to TRBJ1-2, with a possible D match to TRBD1 (6 bases). Germline V gene data show CDR1 as LGHNA and CDR2 as YNFKEQ. V lost 3 bases to trimming and J lost 5 bases, with 16 bases between them. The CDR3 contains 15 residues. This chain's CDR3 is CASSQAGQPQYGYTF. The DNA of the CDR3 is TGTGCCAGCAGCCAGGCTGGACAGCCCCAATATGGCTACACCTTC.

This chain links TRBV7-3 with TRBJ2-2, with 7 bases matching TRBD1. CDR3 length equals 15 residues. J gave up 6 bases and V 5 bases, and 9 bases lay outside the gene matches. Germline V gene sequence: CDR1 SGHTA, CDR2 FQGTGA. The CDR3 DNA follows: TGTGCCAGCAGCCCGGGACAGCGAGGGGCCGGGGAGCTGTTTTTT. The encoded protein is CASSPGQRGAGELFF.

J is TRBJ1-1 and V is TRBV29-1; TRBD1 agrees at 12 bases. CDR1 is SQVTM and CDR2 is ANQGSEA in the germline V gene. Trimming at V came to 7 bases and at J to 4 bases, leaving 7 bases not matched to a gene. This CDR3 is 14 amino acids long. CDR3 DNA sequence: TGCAGCGGAGGGACAGGGGGCTTTGTCACTGAAGCTTTCTTT. Residues: CSGGTGGFVTEAFF.

J is TRBJ2-7 and V is TRBV6-5, with D perhaps matching TRBD2 (6 bases). V lost 6 bases and J lost 0, with 15 bases in between. CDR1 MNHEY and CDR2 SVGAGI come from the germline V gene. The CDR3 totals 15 residues. The DNA for the CDR3 is TGTGCCAGCAGACCCCGGGACTTGAGCTCCTACGAGCAGTACTTC. This codes for CASRPRDLSSYEQYF.

J is TRBJ2-7 and V is TRBV25-1; 9 bases are a match to TRBD2. There are 15 residues in the CDR3. V was clipped by 8 bases and J by 3 bases; unmatched bases: 11. CDR1 and CDR2 from the germline V gene are MGHDK and SYGVNS. CDR3 amino acids: CASSLWREGGYEQYF. The DNA of the CDR3 is TGTGCCAGCTCCCTCTGGCGGGAGGGAGGCTACGAGCAGTACTTC.

The chain links TRBV11-3 to TRBJ2-1; unclear D gene. This CDR3 has 18 residues. Between the trimmed V and J ends, which lost 5 bases and 0 bases, there was a span of 20 bases. Germline values: CDR1 SGHNT, CDR2 YENEEA. The CDR3 reads CASSPPRSDLSSYNEQFF. In DNA, the CDR3 is TGTGCCAGCAGCCCCCCCCGGAGCGACCTGAGCTCCTACAATGAGCAGTTCTTC.

The chain employs TRBV5-1 and TRBJ2-1, with D possibly TRBD2 on 5 matching bases. With 4 bases removed from V and 1 base from J, the gap between germline ends came to 12 bases. CDR3 length: 15 residues. The germline gives CDR1 SGHRS, CDR2 YFSETQ. The CDR3 DNA sequence: TGCGCCAGCAGCCCGGAGGACGCATCCTACAATGAGCAGTTCTTC. Amino acids: CASSPEDASYNEQFF. The whole variable domain, filled in from reference TRBV5-1 and TRBJ2-1, reads KAGVTQTPRYLIKTRGQQVTLSCSPISGHRSVSWYQQTPGQGLQFLFEYFSETQRNKGNFPGRFSGRQFSNSRSEMNVSTLELGDSALYLCASSPEDASYNEQFFGPGTRLTVL.

Worth noting for this clone: The same CDR3 is also encoded by other DNA sequences in this sample. The CDR3 DNA sequence: TGTGCCAGCAGCTTAGTTAGCGGGAGTGGCTACGAGCAGTACTTC. Encoded protein: CASSLVSGSGYEQYF. J is TRBJ2-7 and V is TRBV7-3; 9 bases are shared with TRBD2. Germline values: CDR1 SGHTA, CDR2 FQGTGA. The CDR3 has 15 residues. V gave up 2 bases and J gave up 3 bases; unmatched junction bases: 5.

The CDR3 nucleotides are TGCGCCAGCAGCAGGGGGAGCACAGATACGCAGTATTTT. Protein sequence: CASSRGSTDTQYF. The chain recombines TRBV4-1 with TRBJ2-3; D might be TRBD1 (6 bases). CDR1 MGHRA and CDR2 YSYEKL come from the germline V gene. Trimming stripped 5 bases from V and 0 bases from J, with 6 bases between. The CDR3 is 13 amino acids.

The V gene is TRBV28, the J gene TRBJ1-6; 9 nucleotides align to TRBD1. This CDR3 region has 14 residues. With 10 bases clipped from V and 6 bases from J, the junction kept 7 bases outside the gene matches. Germline CDR1 reads MDHEN; CDR2 reads SYDVKM. The CDR3 sequence: CATTGQGINSPLHF. DNA of the CDR3: TGTGCCACCACTGGACAGGGGATTAATTCACCCCTCCACTTT.

The rearrangement joins TRBV4-2 to TRBJ2-7; D is possibly TRBD1 (5 bases). V was trimmed by 0 bases and J by 4 bases, leaving 10 bases between them. CDR3 length equals 14 residues. CDR1 is LGHNA, CDR2 YNFKEQ, per germline. The CDR3 is CASSQDRGHYEQYF. DNA of the CDR3: TGTGCCAGCAGCCAAGATCGAGGACATTACGAGCAGTACTTC.

J is TRBJ2-1 and V is TRBV5-4, with 15 bases matching TRBD2. This CDR3 is built from 16 residues. The V gene end was trimmed by 0 bases and the J gene end by 10 bases; junction bases not matched to a gene: 5. CDR1 and CDR2 from the germline V gene are SGHNT and YYREEE (reference sequence). The chain's CDR3 is CASSLGTSGRAIEQFF. CDR3 DNA sequence: TGTGCCAGCAGCTTGGGGACTAGCGGGAGGGCCATCGAGCAGTTCTTC.

The chain recombines TRBV5-1 with TRBJ1-1; possible D gene TRBD1, 5 bases. Deletions cut 4 bases from V and 1 base from J, with 17 bases between. The CDR3 spans 16 residues. Germline assignment: CDR1 SGHRS and CDR2 YFSETQ. CDR3 loop: CASSRITGLGNTEAFF. The CDR3 nucleotides are TGCGCCAGCAGCCGTATTACAGGTCTCGGGAACACTGAAGCTTTCTTT.

J is TRBJ1-3 and V is TRBV19, with 7 bases aligning to TRBD1. The CDR3 has 13 amino acids. The J segment lost 0 bases and the V segment lost 7 bases, leaving 0 bases of the junction unmatched. Per germline, CDR1 LNHDA and CDR2 SQIVND (reference sequence). CDR3 sequence reads: CASNRGSGNTIYF. DNA of the CDR3: TGTGCCAGTAACAGGGGCTCTGGAAACACCATATATTTT.

V is TRBV19 and J is TRBJ2-5; TRBD1 matches at 8 bases. V lost 4 bases to trimming and J lost 4 bases; unmatched junction nucleotides: 8. CDR1 and CDR2 from the germline V gene are LNHDA and SQIVND (reference sequence). The CDR3 has 15 residues. Here the CDR3 DNA reads TGTGCCAGTAGTACAGGGGGCCTTACAGGAGAGACCCAGTACTTC. Residues: CASSTGGLTGETQYF. The full variable domain, with the rest looked up from reference TRBV19 and TRBJ2-5, is DGGITQSPKYLFRKEGQNVTLSCEQNLNHDAMYWYRQDPGQGLRLIYYSQIVNDFQKGDIAEGYSVSREKKESFPLTVTSAQKNPTAFYLCASSTGGLTGETQYFGPGTRLLVL.

The J gene is TRBJ2-1, the V gene TRBV24-1; no clear D gene. This CDR3 spans 12 amino acids. V was trimmed by 9 bases and J by 0 bases, leaving 5 bases between them. Germline V gene lookup returns CDR1 KGHDR and CDR2 SFDVKD. The CDR3 DNA reads as TGTGCCACCTCGGGCTCCTACAATGAGCAGTTCTTC. It yields the protein CATSGSYNEQFF.

Remarks on this clone: Other DNA sequences in this sample translate to the same CDR3. This chain connects TRBV24-1 to TRBJ2-7; 9 bases line up with TRBD1. The V and J ends lost 4 bases and 2 bases, in that order; junction bases with no gene match: 5. Germline CDR1 reads KGHDR; CDR2 reads SFDVKD. The CDR3 spans 15 residues. Here the CDR3 DNA reads TGTGCCACCAGTGACCCTCGACAGGGGGCCTACGAGCAGTACTTC. This sequence encodes CATSDPRQGAYEQYF.

This chain uses TRBV6-5 with TRBJ2-3, with 11 nucleotides matching TRBD2. J gave up 0 bases and V 5 bases, and 1 base lay outside the gene matches. This CDR3 is 15 amino acids long. Germline V lookup: CDR1 MNHEY, CDR2 SVGAGI. The CDR3 coding sequence is TGTGCCAGCAGTAGGACTAGCGGGAGCACAGATACGCAGTATTTT. Translation: CASSRTSGSTDTQYF.

The rearrangement links TRBV5-1 to TRBJ2-1; TRBD2 aligns across 7 bases. The V gene end was trimmed by 3 bases and the J gene end by 10 bases; junction bases not matched to a gene: 7. Germline loops: CDR1 SGHRS, CDR2 YFSETQ. CDR3 length: 13 amino acids. The CDR3 DNA reads as TGCGCCAGCAGCTCTTGGACTAGGGGAGAGCAGTTCTTC. Translation gives CASSSWTRGEQFF.

The chain couples TRBV28 to TRBJ2-1, with 9 bases lining up with TRBD2. Germline CDR1 MDHEN, CDR2 SYDVKM. J lost 0 bases, V lost 7 bases, and 13 bases had no gene match. CDR3 length equals 18 residues. Here the CDR3 reads CASIPLGLAGISYNEQFF. DNA of the CDR3: TGTGCCAGCATCCCTCTAGGGCTAGCGGGGATCTCCTACAATGAGCAGTTCTTC. The variable domain in full, completed from reference TRBV28 and TRBJ2-1, reads DVKVTQSSRYLVKRTGEKVFLECVQDMDHENMFWYRQDPGLGLRLIYFSYDVKMKEKGDIPEGYSVSREKKERFSLILESASTNQTSMYLCASIPLGLAGISYNEQFFGPGTRLTVL.

The gene calls are TRBV12-3 or TRBV12-4 and TRBJ1-2, with a possible D match to TRBD1 (6 bases). V was shortened by 5 bases and J by 5 bases, with 12 bases between the two germline ends. The CDR3 contains 13 residues. The CDR3 DNA reads TGTGCCAGCAGTCCCCAGACAGGATATGGCTACACCTTC. The encoded protein is CASSPQTGYGYTF.

This sequence joins TRBV7-9 and TRBJ2-3, with 10 bases fitting TRBD1. Germline values: CDR1 SEHNR, CDR2 FQNEAQ (reference sequence). The CDR3 is 14 residues long. V gave up 5 bases and J gave up 5 bases; unmatched junction bases: 4. The CDR3 here is CASSMTGGIDTQYF. CDR3 bases: TGTGCCAGCAGCATGACAGGGGGCATAGATACGCAGTATTTT.